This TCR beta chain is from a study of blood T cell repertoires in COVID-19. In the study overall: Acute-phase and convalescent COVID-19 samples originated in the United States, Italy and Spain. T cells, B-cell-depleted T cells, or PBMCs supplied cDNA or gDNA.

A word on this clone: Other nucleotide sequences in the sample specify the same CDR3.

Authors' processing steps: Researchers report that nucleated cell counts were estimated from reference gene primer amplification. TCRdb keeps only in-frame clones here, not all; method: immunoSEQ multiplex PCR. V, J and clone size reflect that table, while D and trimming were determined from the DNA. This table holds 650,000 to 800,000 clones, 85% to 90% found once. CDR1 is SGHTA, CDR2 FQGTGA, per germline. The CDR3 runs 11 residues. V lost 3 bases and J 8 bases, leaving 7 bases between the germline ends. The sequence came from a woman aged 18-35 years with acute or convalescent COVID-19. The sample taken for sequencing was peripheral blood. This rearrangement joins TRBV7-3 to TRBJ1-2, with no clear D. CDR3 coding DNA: TGTGCCAGCAGCTTGGTCAGGGGCTACACCTTC. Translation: CASSLVRGYTF.